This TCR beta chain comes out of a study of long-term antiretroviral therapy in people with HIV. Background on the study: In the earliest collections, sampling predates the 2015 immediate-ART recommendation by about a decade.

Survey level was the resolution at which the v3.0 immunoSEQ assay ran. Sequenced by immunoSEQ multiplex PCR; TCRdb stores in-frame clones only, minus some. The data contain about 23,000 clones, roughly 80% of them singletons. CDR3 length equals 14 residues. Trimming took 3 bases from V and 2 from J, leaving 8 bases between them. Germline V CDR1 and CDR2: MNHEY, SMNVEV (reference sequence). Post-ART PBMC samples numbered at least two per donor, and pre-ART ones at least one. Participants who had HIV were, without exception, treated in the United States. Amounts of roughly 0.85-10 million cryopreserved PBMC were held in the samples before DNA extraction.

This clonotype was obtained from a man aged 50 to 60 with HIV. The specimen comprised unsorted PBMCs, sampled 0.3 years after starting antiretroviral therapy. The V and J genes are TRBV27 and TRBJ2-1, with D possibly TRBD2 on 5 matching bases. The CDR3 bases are TGTGCCAGCAGTTTTCCCGGGACCTACAATGAGCAGTTCTTC. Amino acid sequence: CASSFPGTYNEQFF.